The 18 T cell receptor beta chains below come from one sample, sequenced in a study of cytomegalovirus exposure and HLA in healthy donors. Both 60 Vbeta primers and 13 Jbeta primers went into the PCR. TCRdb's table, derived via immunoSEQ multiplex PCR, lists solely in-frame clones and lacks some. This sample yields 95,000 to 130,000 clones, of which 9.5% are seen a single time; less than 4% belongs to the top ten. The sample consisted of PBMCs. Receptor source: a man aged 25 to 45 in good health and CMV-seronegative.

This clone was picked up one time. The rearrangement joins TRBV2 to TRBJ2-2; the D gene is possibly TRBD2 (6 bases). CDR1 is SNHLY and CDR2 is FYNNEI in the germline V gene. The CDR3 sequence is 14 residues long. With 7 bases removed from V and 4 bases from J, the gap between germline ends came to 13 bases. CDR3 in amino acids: CASNPGEGTGELFF. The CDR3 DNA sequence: TGTGCCAGCAACCCGGGAGAGGGCACCGGGGAGCTGTTTTTT.

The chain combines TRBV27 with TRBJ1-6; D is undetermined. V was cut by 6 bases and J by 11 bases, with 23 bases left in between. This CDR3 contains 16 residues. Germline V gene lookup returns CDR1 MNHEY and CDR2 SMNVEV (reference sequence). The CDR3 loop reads CASRRIGLEYLAPLHF. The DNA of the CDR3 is TGTGCCAGCAGAAGGATAGGCCTGGAGTATTTGGCACCCCTCCACTTT.

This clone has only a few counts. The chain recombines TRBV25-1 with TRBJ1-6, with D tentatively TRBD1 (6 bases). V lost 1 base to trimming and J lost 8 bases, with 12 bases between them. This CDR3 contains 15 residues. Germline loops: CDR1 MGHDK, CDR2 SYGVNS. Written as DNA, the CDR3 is TGTGCCAGCAGTGAATCAAGACAGGATTATTCACCCCTCCACTTT. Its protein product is CASSESRQDYSPLHF.

The CDR3 sequence: CASSSGTTGSGLFHNQPQHF. The CDR3 nucleotides are TGCGCCAGCAGCTCGGGAACGACAGGGAGTGGGCTATTTCACAATCAGCCCCAGCATTTT. The V and J genes are TRBV5-1 and TRBJ1-5; TRBD1 aligns across 7 bases. CDR1 is SGHRS and CDR2 is YFSETQ in the germline V gene. The ends lost 3 bases at V and 3 bases at J; junction bases unmatched: 21. The CDR3 covers 20 residues.

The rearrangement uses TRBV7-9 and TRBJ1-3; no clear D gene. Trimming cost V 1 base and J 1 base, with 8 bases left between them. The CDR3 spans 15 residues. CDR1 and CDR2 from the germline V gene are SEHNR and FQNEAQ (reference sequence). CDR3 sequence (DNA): TGTGCCAGCAGCTTAGGTCTAATATCTGGAAACACCATATATTTT. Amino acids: CASSLGLISGNTIYF.

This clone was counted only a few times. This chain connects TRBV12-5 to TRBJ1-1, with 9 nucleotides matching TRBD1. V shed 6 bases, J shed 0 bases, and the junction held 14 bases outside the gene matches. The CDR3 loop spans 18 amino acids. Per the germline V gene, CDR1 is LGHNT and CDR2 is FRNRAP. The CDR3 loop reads CASGGTGFTLRMNTEAFF. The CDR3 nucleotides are TGTGCTAGTGGGGGGACAGGGTTCACCCTGCGGATGAACACTGAAGCTTTCTTT.

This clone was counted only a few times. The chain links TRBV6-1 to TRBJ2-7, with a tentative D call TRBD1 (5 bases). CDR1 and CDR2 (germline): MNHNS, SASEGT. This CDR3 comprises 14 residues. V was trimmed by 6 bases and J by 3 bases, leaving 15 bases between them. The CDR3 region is CASSPLGQSYEQYF. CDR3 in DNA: TGTGCCAGCAGCCCCCTCGGACAAAGCTACGAGCAGTACTTC.

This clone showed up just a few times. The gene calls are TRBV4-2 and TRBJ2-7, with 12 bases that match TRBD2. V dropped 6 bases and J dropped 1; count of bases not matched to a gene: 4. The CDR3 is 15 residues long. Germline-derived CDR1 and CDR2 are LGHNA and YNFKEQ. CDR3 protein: CASRDGLAGSYEQYF. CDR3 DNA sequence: TGTGCCAGCAGGGACGGACTAGCGGGATCCTACGAGCAGTACTTC.

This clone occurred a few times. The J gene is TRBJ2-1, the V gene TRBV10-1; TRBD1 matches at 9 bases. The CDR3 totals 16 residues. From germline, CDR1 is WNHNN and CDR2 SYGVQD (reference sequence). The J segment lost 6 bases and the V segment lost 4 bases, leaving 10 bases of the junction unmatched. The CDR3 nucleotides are TGCGCCAGCAGTGTCGTTGGGACAGGGCCCATCAATGAGCAGTTCTTC. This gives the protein CASSVVGTGPINEQFF.

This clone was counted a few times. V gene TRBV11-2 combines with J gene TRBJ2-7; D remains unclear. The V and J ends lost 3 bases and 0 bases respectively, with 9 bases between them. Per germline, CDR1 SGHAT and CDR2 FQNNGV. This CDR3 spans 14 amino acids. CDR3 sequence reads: CASSLFRFSYEQYF. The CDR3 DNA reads TGTGCCAGCAGCTTGTTCCGGTTCTCCTACGAGCAGTACTTC.

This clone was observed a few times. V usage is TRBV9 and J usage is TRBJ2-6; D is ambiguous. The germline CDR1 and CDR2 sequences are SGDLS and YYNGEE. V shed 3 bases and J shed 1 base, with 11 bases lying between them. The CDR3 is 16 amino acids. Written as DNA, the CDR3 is TGTGCCAGCAGCGCAGGATTGGTGTCTGGGGCCAACGTCCTGACTTTC. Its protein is CASSAGLVSGANVLTF.

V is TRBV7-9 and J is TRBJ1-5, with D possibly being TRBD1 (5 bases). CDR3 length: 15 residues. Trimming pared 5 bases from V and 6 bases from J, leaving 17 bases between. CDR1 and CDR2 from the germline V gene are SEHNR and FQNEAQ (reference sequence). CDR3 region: CASSRGTDDSQPQHF. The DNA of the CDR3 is TGTGCCAGCAGCCGCGGGACCGACGACTCTCAGCCCCAGCATTTT.

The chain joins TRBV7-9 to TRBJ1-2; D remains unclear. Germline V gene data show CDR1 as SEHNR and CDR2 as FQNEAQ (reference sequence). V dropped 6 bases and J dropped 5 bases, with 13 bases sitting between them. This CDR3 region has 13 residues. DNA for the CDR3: TGTGCCAGCAGTCCGTGGCCCGCATATGGCTACACCTTC. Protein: CASSPWPAYGYTF. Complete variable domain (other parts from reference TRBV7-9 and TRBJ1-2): DTGVSQNPRHKITKRGQNVTFRCDPISEHNRLYWYRQTLGQGPEFLTYFQNEAQLEKSRLLSDRFSAERPKGSFSTLEIQRTEQGDSAMYLCASSPWPAYGYTFGSGTRLTVV.

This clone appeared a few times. The CDR3 DNA reads as TGTGCCAGCAGCTTAGCCGGACTAAGCTCCTACGAGCAGTACTTC. This codes for CASSLAGLSSYEQYF. The chain carries TRBV11-2 and TRBJ2-7; TRBD2 might be the D (6 bases). V shed 1 base and J shed 0 bases, with 10 bases lying between them. Germline CDR1 and CDR2: SGHAT and FQNNGV. The CDR3 loop spans 15 amino acids.

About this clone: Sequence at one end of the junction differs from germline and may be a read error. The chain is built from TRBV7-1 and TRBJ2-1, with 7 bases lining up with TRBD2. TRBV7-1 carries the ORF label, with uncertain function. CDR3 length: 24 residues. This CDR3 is CASSPAEHLLKVASGNVGHNEQFF. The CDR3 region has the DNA TGTGCCAGCAGCCCAGCCGAACACCTATTGAAGGTGGCTAGCGGAAACGTAGGGCACAATGAGCAGTTCTTC.

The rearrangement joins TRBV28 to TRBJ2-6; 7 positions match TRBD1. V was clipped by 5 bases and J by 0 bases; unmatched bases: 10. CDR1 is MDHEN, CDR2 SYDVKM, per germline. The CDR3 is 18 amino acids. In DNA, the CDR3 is TGTGCCAGCAGTCCCTCCGGGACAGCCAGCTCTGGGGCCAACGTCCTGACTTTC. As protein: CASSPSGTASSGANVLTF.

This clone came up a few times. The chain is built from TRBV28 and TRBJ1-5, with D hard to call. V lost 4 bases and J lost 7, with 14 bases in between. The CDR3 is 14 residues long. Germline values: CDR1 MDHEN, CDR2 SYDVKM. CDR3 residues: CASSSGSQRQPQHF. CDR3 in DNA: TGTGCCAGCAGTTCGGGGTCCCAGCGGCAGCCCCAGCATTTT.

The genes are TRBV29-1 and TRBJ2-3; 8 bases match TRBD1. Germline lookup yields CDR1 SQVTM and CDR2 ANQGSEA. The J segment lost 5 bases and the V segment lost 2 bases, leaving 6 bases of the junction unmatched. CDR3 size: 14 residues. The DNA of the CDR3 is TGCAGCGTTGAAATGGACAGGGATGGAGATACGCAGTATTTT. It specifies CSVEMDRDGDTQYF.